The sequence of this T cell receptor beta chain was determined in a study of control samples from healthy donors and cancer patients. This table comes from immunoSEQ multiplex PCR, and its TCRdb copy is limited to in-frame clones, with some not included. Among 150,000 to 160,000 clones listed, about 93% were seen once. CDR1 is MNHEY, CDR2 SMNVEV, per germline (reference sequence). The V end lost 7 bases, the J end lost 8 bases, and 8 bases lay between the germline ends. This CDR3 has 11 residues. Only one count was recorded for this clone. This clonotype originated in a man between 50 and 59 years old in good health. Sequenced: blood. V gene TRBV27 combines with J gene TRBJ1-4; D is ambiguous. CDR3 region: CASTVDEKLFF. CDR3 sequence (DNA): TGTGCCAGCACTGTAGACGAAAAACTGTTTTTT.